The 22 T cell receptor beta chains listed next were all sequenced from one sample in a study of T cells after yellow fever vaccination. TCRdb re-derived calls from the 5' RACE reads in MiXCR, one entry per CDR3 protein. The profile shows some 300,000 distinct CDR3 sequences, around 8.1% of them singletons. Specimen: PBMCs, collected more than 40 days after the first yellow fever vaccination. All receptors derive from a man between 18 and 35 years old who received the YFV17D yellow fever vaccine.

This chain connects TRBV7-2 to TRBJ2-7; 7 nucleotides line up with TRBD1. This CDR3 is built from 15 residues. The germline gives CDR1 SGHTA, CDR2 FQGNSA. Losses at the gene ends were 1 base for V and 2 bases for J; bases not matched to a gene: 5. The CDR3 spells CASSLEWTGAYEQYF. The CDR3 region has the DNA TGTGCCAGCAGCTTAGAGTGGACAGGTGCCTACGAGCAGTACTTC.

This clonotype was found a few times. V usage is TRBV5-4 and J usage is TRBJ2-3, with 11 nucleotides matching TRBD1. The trim removed 2 bases at V and 4 bases at J, leaving 3 bases unmatched. Germline-derived CDR1 and CDR2 are SGHNT and YYREEE (reference sequence). The CDR3 is 15 residues long. The CDR3 coding sequence is TGTGCCAGCAGCTTACCGGGACAGGGGGCAGATACGCAGTATTTT. Amino acid sequence: CASSLPGQGADTQYF.

This clonotype was detected a few times. The chain links TRBV10-3 to TRBJ1-5; TRBD1 agrees at 8 bases. J was trimmed by 2 bases and V by 5 bases; bases with no gene match: 5. Germline V gives CDR1 ENHRY, CDR2 SYGVKD. The CDR3 is made up of 15 amino acids. As DNA, the CDR3 is TGTGCCATCAGTTTGTCAGGGGGCGGCAATCAGCCCCAGCATTTT. Its protein is CAISLSGGGNQPQHF.

The genes are TRBV7-2 and TRBJ1-2; D unresolved. V gave up 5 bases and J gave up 5 bases, with 9 bases separating them. The V gene's germline CDR1 is SGHTA and CDR2 FQGNSA. CDR3 size: 12 residues. CDR3 loop: CASSGRMYGYTF. CDR3 DNA: TGTGCCAGCAGCGGACGGATGTATGGCTACACCTTC.

This clonotype appeared a few times. The V and J genes are TRBV20-1 and TRBJ1-2; D might be TRBD1 (5 bases). Between the trimmed V and J ends, which lost 5 bases and 2 bases, there was a span of 15 bases. This CDR3 spans 14 amino acids. The germline gives CDR1 DFQATT, CDR2 SNEGSKA (reference sequence). CDR3 in amino acids: CSAPRGWGNYGYTF. The CDR3 DNA sequence: TGCAGTGCTCCTAGGGGCTGGGGCAACTATGGCTACACCTTC.

There are many counts of this clonotype. The chain employs TRBV5-1 and TRBJ2-1; D is undetermined. This CDR3 has 12 residues. CDR1 is SGHRS, CDR2 YFSETQ, per germline. V was clipped by 4 bases and J by 8 bases, with 10 bases between them. The DNA for the CDR3 is TGCGCCAGCAGCCGTGGATGGTATGAGCAGTTCTTC. Protein sequence: CASSRGWYEQFF.

This clonotype occurred a few times. The V call is TRBV20-1, the J call TRBJ1-5, with D perhaps TRBD1 (6 bases). The CDR3 is 15 residues long. Trimming stripped 5 bases from V and 0 bases from J, with 14 bases between. Germline V CDR1 and CDR2: DFQATT, SNEGSKA (reference sequence). The CDR3 nucleotides read TGCAGTGCTCTACCGACAGGAGATAGCAATCAGCCCCAGCATTTT. It codes for CSALPTGDSNQPQHF.

This clonotype was detected ten times or more. The chain recombines TRBV28 with TRBJ2-5, with 8 positions matching TRBD1. Per the germline V gene, CDR1 is MDHEN and CDR2 is SYDVKM. There are 16 residues in the CDR3. J lost 5 bases, V lost 2 bases, and 10 bases had no gene match. This chain's CDR3 is CASSLGPSGGWETQYF. In nucleotides, the CDR3 is TGTGCCAGCAGTTTAGGCCCCTCAGGGGGCTGGGAGACCCAGTACTTC.

The chain has TRBV5-1 and TRBJ1-1; D is perhaps TRBD1 (5 bases). This CDR3 contains 14 residues. V gave up 0 bases and J gave up 4 bases, with 10 bases separating them. The V gene's germline CDR1 is SGHRS and CDR2 YFSETQ. The CDR3 sequence: CASSLGGEGTEAFF. The CDR3 DNA is TGCGCCAGCAGCTTGGGGGGGGAAGGCACTGAAGCTTTCTTT.

This clonotype has a count of ten or more. The chain carries TRBV7-9 and TRBJ2-2; D might be TRBD1 (5 bases). The CDR3 length is 15 residues. V was cut by 11 bases and J by 1 base, with 17 bases left in between. The germline V gene encodes CDR1 SEHNR and CDR2 FQNEAQ (reference sequence). For the CDR3, the DNA is TGTGCCCCTGGGGCAGGGAACGGGAACACCGGGGAGCTGTTTTTT. Its protein is CAPGAGNGNTGELFF.

The genes are TRBV4-1 and TRBJ1-6; possible D gene TRBD1, 5 bases. The germline V gene encodes CDR1 MGHRA and CDR2 YSYEKL. The CDR3 is 15 amino acids. V was trimmed by 6 bases and J by 8 bases, leaving 17 bases between them. The CDR3 loop is CASSQPGDSHSPLHF. For the CDR3, the DNA is TGCGCCAGCAGTCAGCCAGGAGACAGTCATTCACCCCTCCACTTT.

This clonotype was seen many times. J is TRBJ1-2 and V is TRBV5-1, with unresolved D. Germline CDR1 SGHRS, CDR2 YFSETQ. With 1 base removed from V and 8 bases from J, the gap between germline ends came to 12 bases. This CDR3 has 13 amino acids. CDR3 DNA sequence: TGCGCCAGCAGCTTGAAGCTCGATAAAGGCTACACCTTC. It specifies CASSLKLDKGYTF.

This chain uses TRBV5-4 with TRBJ2-2, with D unclear. The CDR3 covers 14 residues. Trimming left V 6 bases short and J 6 bases short, with 15 bases between. Germline V gives CDR1 SGHNT, CDR2 YYREEE (reference sequence). This chain's CDR3 is CASNSQQSPGELFF. In DNA, the CDR3 is TGTGCCAGCAACTCACAACAGTCCCCCGGGGAGCTGTTTTTT.

This clonotype was found a few times. V usage is TRBV4-2 and J usage is TRBJ2-2, with 9 bases aligning to TRBD2. The CDR3 contains 17 residues. The germline V gene encodes CDR1 LGHNA and CDR2 YNFKEQ. Trimming took 4 bases from V and 0 from J; bases not matched to a gene: 6. This CDR3 is CASSPIAGGANTGELFF. The CDR3 DNA reads as TGTGCCAGCAGCCCCATCGCGGGGGGGGCGAACACCGGGGAGCTGTTTTTT.

The chain uses TRBV19 and TRBJ1-1; tentatively, D is TRBD1 (5 bases). There are 14 residues in the CDR3. Germline assignment: CDR1 LNHDA and CDR2 SQIVND (reference sequence). Trimming pared 8 bases from V and 2 bases from J, leaving 15 bases between. The CDR3 coding sequence is TGTGCCAGTGACCGGGGCCAGATTAACACTGAAGCTTTCTTT. Amino acids: CASDRGQINTEAFF.

The table lists this clonotype with a few counts. The V call is TRBV5-1, the J call TRBJ2-6; no definite D call. The CDR3 loop spans 15 amino acids. The V end lost 1 base, the J end lost 0 bases, and 5 bases lay between the germline ends. Germline CDR1 and CDR2: SGHRS and YFSETQ. The CDR3 protein is CASSLWSSGANVLTF. The CDR3 DNA follows: TGCGCCAGCAGCTTGTGGAGCTCTGGGGCCAACGTCCTGACTTTC.

In this sample, this clonotype turned up many times. The V gene is TRBV4-3, the J gene TRBJ1-2; TRBD1 might be the D (5 bases). From germline, CDR1 is LGHNA and CDR2 YSLEER. The V end lost 3 bases, the J end lost 8 bases, and 19 bases lay between the germline ends. CDR3 length: 15 residues. The CDR3 sequence: CASSQGSRVRNGYTF. Written as DNA, the CDR3 is TGCGCCAGCAGCCAGGGTTCCAGGGTCCGGAACGGCTACACCTTC.

In this sample, this clonotype turned up a few times. The V call is TRBV28, the J call TRBJ2-6, with D maybe TRBD1 (5 bases). The germline V and J ends were trimmed by 6 bases and 0 bases, with 9 bases remaining between them. This CDR3 spans 15 amino acids. The germline V gene encodes CDR1 MDHEN and CDR2 SYDVKM. The CDR3 bases are TGTGCCAGCAGGACAGTGAACTCTGGGGCCAACGTCCTGACTTTC. Translated, it gives CASRTVNSGANVLTF. The complete variable domain, with remaining parts taken from reference TRBV28 and TRBJ2-6, reads DVKVTQSSRYLVKRTGEKVFLECVQDMDHENMFWYRQDPGLGLRLIYFSYDVKMKEKGDIPEGYSVSREKKERFSLILESASTNQTSMYLCASRTVNSGANVLTFGAGSRLTVL.

The V and J genes are TRBV10-3 and TRBJ2-7; TRBD2 matches at 9 bases. This CDR3 spans 17 amino acids. Trimming at V came to 2 bases and at J to 3 bases, leaving 11 bases not matched to a gene. Germline V CDR1 and CDR2: ENHRY, SYGVKD. As DNA, the CDR3 is TGTGCCATCAGTGAGCCGGGAAGCGGGGGGAGGAACTACGAGCAGTACGTC. Translated, it gives CAISEPGSGGRNYEQYV.

The chain is built from TRBV7-2 and TRBJ2-5, with 7 positions matching TRBD2. Per germline, CDR1 SGHTA and CDR2 FQGNSA. The V gene end was trimmed by 1 base and the J gene end by 4 bases; junction bases not matched to a gene: 6. This CDR3 contains 15 residues. The CDR3 here is CASSLVGREGETQYF. The CDR3 DNA follows: TGTGCCAGCAGCTTAGTAGGGAGGGAGGGAGAGACCCAGTACTTC.

The gene calls are TRBV20-1 and TRBJ1-1; tentatively, D is TRBD1 (5 bases). The CDR3 loop spans 11 amino acids. V lost 1 base and J lost 8, with 8 bases in between. Germline CDR1 is DFQATT and CDR2 is SNEGSKA (reference sequence). In nucleotides, the CDR3 is TGCAGTGCTAGAGCGACAGCCGAAGCTTTCTTT. This encodes CSARATAEAFF.

The V gene is TRBV21-1, the J gene TRBJ2-5; the D call in the table, TRBD2, was not verified against the DNA. TRBV21-1 is reported as a pseudogene. This CDR3 is 14 amino acids long. The CDR3 reads CASSYPRLDRTQYF. The CDR3 coding sequence is TGTGCCAGCAGCTACCCTCGGTTAGATCGGACCCAGTACTTC.